This T cell receptor (beta chain) was identified during a study of blood T cell repertoires in COVID-19. As regards this clone: Distinct nucleotide sequences in the sample also encode this CDR3.

The table came from immunoSEQ multiplex PCR; TCRdb's copy has only in-frame clones and leaves some out. Here the sample spans about 350,000 clones, roughly 86% being singletons. Germline values: CDR1 SGHRS, CDR2 YFSETQ. J lost 3 bases, V lost 1 base, and 5 bases had no gene match. The CDR3 is made up of 16 amino acids. Exposed participants encountered a COVID-19 case during the 2 weeks preceding study entry. The chain employs TRBV5-1 and TRBJ2-1, with 9 bases lining up with TRBD2. Sequenced input: PBMCs or T cells enriched from blood (not recorded which). This receptor was taken from a woman aged 30 to 39 who had been exposed to COVID-19. CDR3 DNA sequence: TGCGCCAGCAGCTTGAGGGCTAGCGGGGTCTACAATGAGCAGTTCTTC. Protein: CASSLRASGVYNEQFF. The full variable domain, in which reference TRBV5-1 and TRBJ2-1 provide the parts outside the CDR3, is KAGVTQTPRYLIKTRGQQVTLSCSPISGHRSVSWYQQTPGQGLQFLFEYFSETQRNKGNFPGRFSGRQFSNSRSEMNVSTLELGDSALYLCASSLRASGVYNEQFFGPGTRLTVL.